The clone carrying this T cell receptor (beta chain) appeared many times. The V gene lost 6 bases and the J gene lost 0 bases, with 16 bases spanning the gap. This CDR3 spans 16 amino acids. Germline CDR1 reads MNHNS; CDR2 reads SASEGT. Starting from genomic DNA, TCR beta CDR3 was amplified through two-round multiplex PCR. Primers targeting each individual TRBV and TRBJ gene were applied in first-round PCR. Each CDR3 protein gets one entry after TCRdb re-called the multiplex PCR reads with MiXCR. The sample includes about 30,000 distinct CDR3 sequences, roughly 31% of them seen just once. These data originate in a study of prognosis after radiotherapy for stage I lung cancer.

The sequence was obtained from a donor aged 50 or older with non-small cell lung cancer. The sequencing used PBMCs, collected before or after stereotactic body radiation therapy (not recorded which). The rearrangement joins TRBV6-1 to TRBJ2-3; D is possibly TRBD1 (6 bases). The chain's CDR3 is CASSLLRTVSTDTQYF. In nucleotides, the CDR3 is TGTGCCAGCAGCCTGCTTCGGACAGTTAGCACAGATACGCAGTATTTT.